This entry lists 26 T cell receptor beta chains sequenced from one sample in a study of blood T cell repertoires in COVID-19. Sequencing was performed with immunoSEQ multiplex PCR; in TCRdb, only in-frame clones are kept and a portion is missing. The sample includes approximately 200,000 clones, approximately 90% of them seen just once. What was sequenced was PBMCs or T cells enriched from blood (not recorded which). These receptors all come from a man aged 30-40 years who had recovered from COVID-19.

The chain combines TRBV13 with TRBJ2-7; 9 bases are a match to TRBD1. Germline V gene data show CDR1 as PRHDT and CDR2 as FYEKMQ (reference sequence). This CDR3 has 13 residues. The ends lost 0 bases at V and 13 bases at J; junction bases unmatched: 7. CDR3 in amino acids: CASSLGPPGQGYF. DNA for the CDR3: TGTGCCAGCAGCTTAGGCCCCCCGGGACAGGGCTACTTC.

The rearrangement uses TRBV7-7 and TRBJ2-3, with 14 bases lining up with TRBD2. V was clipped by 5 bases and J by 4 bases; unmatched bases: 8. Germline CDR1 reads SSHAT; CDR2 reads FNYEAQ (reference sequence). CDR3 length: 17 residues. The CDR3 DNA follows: TGTGCCAGCAGCCCCGGGACTAGCGGGGGTAGGTCAGATACGCAGTATTTT. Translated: CASSPGTSGGRSDTQYF.

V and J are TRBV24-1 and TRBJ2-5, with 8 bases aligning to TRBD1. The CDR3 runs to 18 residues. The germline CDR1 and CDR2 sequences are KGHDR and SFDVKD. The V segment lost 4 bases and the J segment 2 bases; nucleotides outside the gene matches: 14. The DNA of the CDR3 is TGTGCCACCAGTGACCCCTCCTCCGAGGACAGGGCTCAAGAGACCCAGTACTTC. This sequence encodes CATSDPSSEDRAQETQYF.

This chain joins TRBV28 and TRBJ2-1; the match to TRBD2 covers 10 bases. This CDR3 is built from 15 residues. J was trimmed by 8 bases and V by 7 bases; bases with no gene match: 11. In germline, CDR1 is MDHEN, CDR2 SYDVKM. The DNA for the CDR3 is TGTGCCAGCACCCCGGTGAGAGCGGGAGGGTATGAGCAGTTCTTC. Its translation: CASTPVRAGGYEQFF. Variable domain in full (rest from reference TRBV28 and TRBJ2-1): DVKVTQSSRYLVKRTGEKVFLECVQDMDHENMFWYRQDPGLGLRLIYFSYDVKMKEKGDIPEGYSVSREKKERFSLILESASTNQTSMYLCASTPVRAGGYEQFFGPGTRLTVL.

CDR3 sequence (DNA): TGCGCCAGCAGCCCAGGGGACAGGGGTGTTCCTGAAGCTTTCTTT. Translating it yields CASSPGDRGVPEAFF. The chain combines TRBV5-1 with TRBJ1-1; 10 bases line up with TRBD1. This CDR3 is 15 amino acids long. Trimming took 4 bases from V and 6 from J; bases not matched to a gene: 9. Germline CDR1 is SGHRS and CDR2 is YFSETQ.

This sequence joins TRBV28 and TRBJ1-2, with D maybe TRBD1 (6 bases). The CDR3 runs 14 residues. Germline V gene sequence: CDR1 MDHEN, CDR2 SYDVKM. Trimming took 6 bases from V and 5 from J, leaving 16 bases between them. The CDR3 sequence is CASRILGGDYGYTF. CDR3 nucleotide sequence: TGTGCCAGCAGGATCTTAGGGGGTGATTATGGCTACACCTTC.

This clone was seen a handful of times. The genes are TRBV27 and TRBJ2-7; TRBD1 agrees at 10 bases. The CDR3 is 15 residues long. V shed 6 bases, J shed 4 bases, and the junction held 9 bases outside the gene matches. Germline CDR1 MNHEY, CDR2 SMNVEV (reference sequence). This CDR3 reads CASRMPGQGVYEQYF. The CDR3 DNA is TGTGCCAGCAGAATGCCTGGACAGGGGGTATACGAGCAGTACTTC.

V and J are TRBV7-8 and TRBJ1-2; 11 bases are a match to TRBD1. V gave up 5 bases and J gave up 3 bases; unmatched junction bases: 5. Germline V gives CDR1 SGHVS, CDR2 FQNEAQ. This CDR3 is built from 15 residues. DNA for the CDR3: TGTGCCAGCAGCCCGGACAGGGGGCGCGACTATGGCTACACCTTC. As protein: CASSPDRGRDYGYTF.

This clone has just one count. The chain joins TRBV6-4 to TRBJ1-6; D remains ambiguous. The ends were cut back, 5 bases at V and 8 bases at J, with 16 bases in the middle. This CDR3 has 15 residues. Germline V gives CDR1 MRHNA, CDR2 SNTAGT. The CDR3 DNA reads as TGTGCCAGCAGTAACAACGGGAGGTGGGATTCACCCCTCCACTTT. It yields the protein CASSNNGRWDSPLHF.

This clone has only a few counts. CDR3 residues: CAVKGTGGSGGNQPQHF. The CDR3 bases are TGTGCCGTGAAAGGGACAGGGGGCTCGGGAGGCAATCAGCCCCAGCATTTT. The rearrangement uses TRBV19 and TRBJ1-5, with 12 bases aligning to TRBD1. The V gene end was trimmed by 11 bases and the J gene end by 2 bases; junction bases not matched to a gene: 13. CDR3 length: 17 residues. Germline V gene sequence: CDR1 LNHDA, CDR2 SQIVND (reference sequence).

The CDR3 loop is CAIRQGIDNQPQHF. CDR3 sequence (DNA): TGTGCCATCAGGCAGGGGATCGACAATCAGCCCCAGCATTTT. The chain couples TRBV10-3 to TRBJ1-5; tentatively, D is TRBD1 (6 bases). Looked up from germline, CDR1 is ENHRY and CDR2 is SYGVKD. V was clipped by 6 bases and J by 3 bases, with 12 bases between them. The length of the CDR3 is 14 residues.

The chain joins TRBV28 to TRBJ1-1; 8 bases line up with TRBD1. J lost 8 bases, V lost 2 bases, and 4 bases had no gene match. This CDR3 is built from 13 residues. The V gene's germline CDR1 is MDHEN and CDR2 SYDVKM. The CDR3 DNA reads TGTGCCAGCAGTTTAACCAACAGGGGGGAAGCTTTCTTT. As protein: CASSLTNRGEAFF.

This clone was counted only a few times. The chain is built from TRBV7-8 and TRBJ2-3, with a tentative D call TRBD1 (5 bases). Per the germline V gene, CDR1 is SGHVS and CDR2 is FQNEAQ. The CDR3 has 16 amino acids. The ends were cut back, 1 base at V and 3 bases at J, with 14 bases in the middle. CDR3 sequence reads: CASSLVQGGLTDTQYF. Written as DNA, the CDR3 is TGTGCCAGCAGCTTAGTTCAGGGTGGCCTTACAGATACGCAGTATTTT.

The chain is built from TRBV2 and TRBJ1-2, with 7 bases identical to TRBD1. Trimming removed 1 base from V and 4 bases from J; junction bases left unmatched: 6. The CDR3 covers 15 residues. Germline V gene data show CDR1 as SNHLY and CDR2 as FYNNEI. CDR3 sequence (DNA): TGTGCCAGCAGTGAAGGGTGGGACAGAAGCTATGGCTACACCTTC. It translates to CASSEGWDRSYGYTF.

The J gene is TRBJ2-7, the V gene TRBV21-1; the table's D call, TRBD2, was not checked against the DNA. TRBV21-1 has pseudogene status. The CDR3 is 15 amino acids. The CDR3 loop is CASSNGLAGGNEQYF. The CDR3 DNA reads TGTGCCAGCAGCAATGGGCTAGCGGGAGGGAACGAGCAGTACTTC.

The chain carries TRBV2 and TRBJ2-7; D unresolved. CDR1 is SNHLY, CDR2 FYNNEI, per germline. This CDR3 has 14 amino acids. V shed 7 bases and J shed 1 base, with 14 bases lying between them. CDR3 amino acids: CASKDRLKSYEQYF. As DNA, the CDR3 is TGTGCCAGCAAAGATAGACTTAAATCCTACGAGCAGTACTTC.

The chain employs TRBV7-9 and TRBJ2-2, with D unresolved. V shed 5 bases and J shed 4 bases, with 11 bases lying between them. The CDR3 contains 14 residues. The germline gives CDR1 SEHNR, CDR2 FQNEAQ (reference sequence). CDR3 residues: CASSPTVGTGELFF. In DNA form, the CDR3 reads TGTGCCAGCAGCCCGACTGTGGGCACCGGGGAGCTGTTTTTT.

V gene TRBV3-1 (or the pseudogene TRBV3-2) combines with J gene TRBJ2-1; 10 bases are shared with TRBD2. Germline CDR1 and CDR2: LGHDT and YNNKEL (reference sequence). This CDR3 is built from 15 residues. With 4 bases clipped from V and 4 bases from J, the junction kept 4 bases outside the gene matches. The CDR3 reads CASSPGTSEYNEQFF. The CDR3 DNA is TGTGCCAGCAGCCCAGGGACTAGCGAGTACAATGAGCAGTTCTTC.

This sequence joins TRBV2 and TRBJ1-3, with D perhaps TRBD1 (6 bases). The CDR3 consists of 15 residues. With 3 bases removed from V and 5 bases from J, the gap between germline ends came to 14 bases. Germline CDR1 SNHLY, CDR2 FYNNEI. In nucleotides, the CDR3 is TGTGCCAGCAGTGAGCAGGGGATTGATCGAAACACCATATATTTT. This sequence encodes CASSEQGIDRNTIYF.

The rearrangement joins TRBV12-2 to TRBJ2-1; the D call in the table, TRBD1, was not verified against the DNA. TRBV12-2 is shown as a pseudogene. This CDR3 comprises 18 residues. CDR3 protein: CASRLAFSSRDRMNEQFF. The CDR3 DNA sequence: TGTGCAAGTCGCTTAGCTTTCTCGTCCCGGGACAGGATGAATGAGCAGTTCTTC.

The CDR3 DNA reads TGTGCCAGCAGGGACCTAGCGTTGGGCCGCACAGATACGCAGTATTTT. The encoded protein is CASRDLALGRTDTQYF. The J gene is TRBJ2-3, the V gene TRBV2; the D gene is possibly TRBD2 (6 bases). Germline V gene sequence: CDR1 SNHLY, CDR2 FYNNEI. V was shortened by 6 bases and J by 1 base, with 17 bases between the two germline ends. The CDR3 contains 16 residues.

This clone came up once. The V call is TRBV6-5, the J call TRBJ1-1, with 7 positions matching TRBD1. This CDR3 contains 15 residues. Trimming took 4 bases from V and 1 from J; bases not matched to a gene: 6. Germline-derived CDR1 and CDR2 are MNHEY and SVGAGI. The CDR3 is CASSFGYRGNTEAFF. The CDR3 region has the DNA TGTGCCAGCAGTTTTGGTTACAGGGGGAACACTGAAGCTTTCTTT.

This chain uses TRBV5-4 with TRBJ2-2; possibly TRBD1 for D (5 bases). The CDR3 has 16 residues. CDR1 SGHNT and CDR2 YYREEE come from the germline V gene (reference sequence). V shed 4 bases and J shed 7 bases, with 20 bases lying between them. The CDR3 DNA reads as TGTGCCAGCAGCCCCCCGGACACGAAGGGAAGCGGGGAGCTGTTTTTT. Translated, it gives CASSPPDTKGSGELFF.

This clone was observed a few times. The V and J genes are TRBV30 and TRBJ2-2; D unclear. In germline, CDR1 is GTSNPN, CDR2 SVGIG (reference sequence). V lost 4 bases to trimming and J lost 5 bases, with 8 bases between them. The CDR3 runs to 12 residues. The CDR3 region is CAWTDGTGELFF. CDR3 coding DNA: TGTGCCTGGACCGACGGGACCGGGGAGCTGTTTTTT.

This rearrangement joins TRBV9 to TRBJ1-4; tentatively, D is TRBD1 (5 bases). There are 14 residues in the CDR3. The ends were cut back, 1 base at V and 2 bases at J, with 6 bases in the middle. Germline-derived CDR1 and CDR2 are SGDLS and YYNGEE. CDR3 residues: CASSVKGTNEKLFF. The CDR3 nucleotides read TGTGCCAGCAGCGTAAAGGGGACTAATGAAAAACTGTTTTTT.

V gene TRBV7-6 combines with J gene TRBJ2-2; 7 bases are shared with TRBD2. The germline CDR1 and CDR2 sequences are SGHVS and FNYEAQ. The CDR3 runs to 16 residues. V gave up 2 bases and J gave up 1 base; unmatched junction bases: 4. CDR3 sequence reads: CASSLWASGNTGELFF. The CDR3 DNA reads TGTGCCAGCAGCTTATGGGCTAGCGGGAACACCGGGGAGCTGTTTTTT.